A single sample gave rise to the 32 T cell receptor beta chains below, sequenced in a study of blood T cell repertoires in COVID-19. Assay: immunoSEQ multiplex PCR; the TCRdb copy retains only in-frame clones and omits some. The sample holds approximately 45,000 clones, approximately 85% seen once. Sequenced: peripheral blood. Source of these receptors: a human donor in a cohort sampled during active COVID-19.

The V call is TRBV2, the J call TRBJ2-5; 7 bases match TRBD2. This CDR3 has 15 residues. The V and J ends lost 6 bases and 5 bases, in that order; junction bases with no gene match: 12. Germline loops: CDR1 SNHLY, CDR2 FYNNEI. CDR3 DNA sequence: TGTGCCAGCAGCCCAGAGGGGCTGGGGGGGGAGACCCAGTACTTC. It encodes CASSPEGLGGETQYF.

The genes are TRBV10-2 and TRBJ1-2, with TRBD1 matching over 8 bases. The ends lost 4 bases at V and 4 bases at J; junction bases unmatched: 5. Germline CDR1 reads WSHSY; CDR2 reads SAAADI. The CDR3 spans 14 residues. As DNA, the CDR3 is TGCGCCAGCAGTGCTGGACAGGGTGGCTATGGCTACACCTTC. Translation gives CASSAGQGGYGYTF.

V is TRBV11-2 and J is TRBJ2-7; D remains ambiguous. The CDR3 contains 15 residues. Germline V gene data show CDR1 as SGHAT and CDR2 as FQNNGV. The V gene lost 1 base and the J gene lost 2 bases, with 12 bases spanning the gap. CDR3 coding DNA: TGTGCCAGCAGCTTAGGTCCGGGTGTTCCCTACGAGCAGTACTTC. Amino acids: CASSLGPGVPYEQYF.

This sequence joins TRBV11-2 and TRBJ1-2; TRBD1 matches at 10 bases. This CDR3 spans 14 amino acids. Per germline, CDR1 SGHAT and CDR2 FQNNGV. The junction had 2 bases not matched to a gene; V was cut back by 4 bases and J by 3 bases. The CDR3 DNA sequence: TGTGCCAGCAGCTACGGACAGGGGGACTATGGCTACACCTTC. Protein product: CASSYGQGDYGYTF. Complete variable domain (other parts from reference TRBV11-2 and TRBJ1-2): EAGVAQSPRYKIIEKRQSVAFWCNPISGHATLYWYQQILGQGPKLLIQFQNNGVVDDSQLPKDRFSAERLKGVDSTLKIQPAKLEDSAVYLCASSYGQGDYGYTFGSGTRLTVV.

J is TRBJ2-1 and V is TRBV4-1; 7 bases are a match to TRBD2. Germline V gene data show CDR1 as MGHRA and CDR2 as YSYEKL. This CDR3 is built from 15 residues. With V trimmed by 3 bases and J by 7 bases, 9 bases remained unmatched. This CDR3 is CASSQTGTTRNEQFF. The CDR3 DNA sequence: TGCGCCAGCAGCCAGACCGGGACTACTCGAAATGAGCAGTTCTTC.

This chain links TRBV28 with TRBJ2-7, with TRBD2 as a possible D gene (6 bases). CDR1 is MDHEN, CDR2 SYDVKM, per germline. Trimming cost V 3 bases and J 0 bases, with 21 bases left between them. This CDR3 is 18 amino acids long. DNA of the CDR3: TGTGCCAGCAGTTTGGCCCTCGATTTTCAGGGAGGCTCCTACGAGCAGTACTTC. Translation gives CASSLALDFQGGSYEQYF.

J is TRBJ1-2 and V is TRBV27, with D unresolved. The CDR3 runs to 15 residues. The germline gives CDR1 MNHEY, CDR2 SMNVEV (reference sequence). V was cut by 2 bases and J by 4 bases, with 14 bases left in between. The CDR3 here is CASSLGSAVPYGYTF. The CDR3 nucleotides are TGTGCCAGCAGTTTAGGGTCCGCGGTCCCCTATGGCTACACCTTC.

This chain connects TRBV29-1 to TRBJ1-2, with D hard to call. V was shortened by 7 bases and J by 6 bases, with 12 bases between the two germline ends. The CDR3 runs to 11 residues. Germline lookup yields CDR1 SQVTM and CDR2 ANQGSEA. The CDR3 DNA reads TGCAGCGCCGTAATTCAGAATGGCTACACCTTC. This encodes CSAVIQNGYTF. Supplemented by reference TRBV29-1 and TRBJ1-2, the full variable domain reads SAVISQKPSRDICQRGTSLTIQCQVDSQVTMMFWYRQQPGQSLTLIATANQGSEATYESGFVIDKFPISRPNLTFSTLTVSNMSPEDSSIYLCSAVIQNGYTFGSGTRLTVV.

A single count supports this clone. The chain carries TRBV28 and TRBJ1-6, with 7 bases lining up with TRBD1. The germline gives CDR1 MDHEN, CDR2 SYDVKM. V trimming: 7 bases; J trimming: 4 bases; junction bases outside the gene matches: 1. There are 13 residues in the CDR3. The CDR3 DNA sequence: TGTGCCAGCAAACAGGGGTATAATTCACCCCTCCACTTT. It yields the protein CASKQGYNSPLHF.

The rearrangement uses TRBV2 and TRBJ2-1, with TRBD2 as a possible D gene (5 bases). This CDR3 region has 13 residues. The V gene lost 7 bases and the J gene lost 6 bases, with 13 bases spanning the gap. Germline values: CDR1 SNHLY, CDR2 FYNNEI. This CDR3 reads CASTRTRINEQFF. CDR3 sequence (DNA): TGTGCCAGCACCCGTACTAGAATCAATGAGCAGTTCTTC.

The sample holds one count of this clone. The chain recombines TRBV5-1 with TRBJ2-3; 8 nucleotides agree with TRBD2. The germline CDR1 and CDR2 sequences are SGHRS and YFSETQ. Trimming at V came to 0 bases and at J to 4 bases, leaving 1 base not matched to a gene. The CDR3 spans 14 residues. In DNA, the CDR3 is TGCGCCAGCAGCTTGGGGCGGGGGGCAGATACGCAGTATTTT. This translates into CASSLGRGADTQYF.

The chain joins TRBV5-6 to TRBJ1-1; the match to TRBD1 covers 9 bases. There are 14 residues in the CDR3. The V gene's germline CDR1 is SGHDT and CDR2 YYEEEE. Trimming cost V 6 bases and J 3 bases; bases outside gene matches: 6. The DNA of the CDR3 is TGTGCCAGCACACCCGGGACAGGGTACACTGAAGCTTTCTTT. Amino acids: CASTPGTGYTEAFF.

The sample holds a few counts of this clone. The V and J genes are TRBV5-4 and TRBJ1-1, with 7 bases that match TRBD1. CDR1 SGHNT and CDR2 YYREEE come from the germline V gene (reference sequence). The CDR3 has 14 residues. V was clipped by 3 bases and J by 1 base; unmatched bases: 3. This CDR3 is CASSSQGSNTEAFF. The DNA of the CDR3 is TGTGCCAGCAGCTCACAGGGGTCGAACACTGAAGCTTTCTTT. The full variable domain, rest sourced from reference TRBV5-4 and TRBJ1-1, is ETGVTQSPTHLIKTRGQQVTLRCSSQSGHNTVSWYQQALGQGPQFIFQYYREEENGRGNFPPRFSGLQFPNYSSELNVNALELDDSALYLCASSSQGSNTEAFFGQGTRLTVV.

The chain carries TRBV28 and TRBJ1-5; D is perhaps TRBD1 (6 bases). The CDR3 totals 12 residues. The V and J ends lost 2 bases and 11 bases respectively, with 10 bases between them. Germline V gives CDR1 MDHEN, CDR2 SYDVKM. The CDR3 DNA is TGTGCCAGCAGTTTAAATCAGGGGTCCCAGCATTTT. Residues: CASSLNQGSQHF.

DNA for the CDR3: TGTGCCAGCACCCTCCCGGGAGAGGTCAAAAACATTCAGTACTTC. It yields the protein CASTLPGEVKNIQYF. The chain combines TRBV9 with TRBJ2-4; TRBD2 might be the D (6 bases). This CDR3 comprises 15 residues. V dropped 6 bases and J dropped 3 bases, with 16 bases sitting between them. Germline assignment: CDR1 SGDLS and CDR2 YYNGEE.

V usage is TRBV5-1 and J usage is TRBJ1-1, with a possible D match to TRBD1 (6 bases). In germline, CDR1 is SGHRS, CDR2 YFSETQ. The CDR3 covers 14 residues. V was clipped by 4 bases and J by 1 base, with 11 bases between them. In nucleotides, the CDR3 is TGCGCCAGCAGCAGGGACACGTCGAACACTGAAGCTTTCTTT. Translation: CASSRDTSNTEAFF. The entire variable domain, with the rest obtained from reference TRBV5-1 and TRBJ1-1, is as follows: KAGVTQTPRYLIKTRGQQVTLSCSPISGHRSVSWYQQTPGQGLQFLFEYFSETQRNKGNFPGRFSGRQFSNSRSEMNVSTLELGDSALYLCASSRDTSNTEAFFGQGTRLTVV.

This sequence joins TRBV11-2 and TRBJ2-5; 12 bases match TRBD2. This CDR3 comprises 18 residues. CDR1 is SGHAT and CDR2 is FQNNGV in the germline V gene. V was pared by 5 bases and J by 5 bases, with 15 bases of the junction left unmatched. CDR3 loop: CASSLGLAGSTGRETQYF. The CDR3 region has the DNA TGTGCCAGCAGCCTGGGACTAGCGGGCAGTACCGGTCGGGAGACCCAGTACTTC.

The chain couples TRBV18 to TRBJ1-2, with TRBD1 identical over 9 bases. Germline CDR1 is KGHSH and CDR2 is LQKENI. The CDR3 sequence is 14 residues long. J was trimmed by 4 bases and V by 4 bases; bases with no gene match: 4. The CDR3 here is CASSHPGQGYGYTF. In DNA, the CDR3 is TGTGCCAGCTCACATCCGGGACAGGGCTATGGCTACACCTTC.

The rearrangement links TRBV5-6 to TRBJ1-2; the D is unclear. CDR3 length: 13 amino acids. The germline CDR1 and CDR2 sequences are SGHDT and YYEEEE. V lost 4 bases, J lost 0 bases, and 7 bases lay in between. In DNA, the CDR3 is TGTGCCAGCAGCGAGTACTCTAACTATGGCTACACCTTC. This sequence encodes CASSEYSNYGYTF. Together with reference TRBV5-6 and TRBJ1-2, the CDR3 gives the full variable domain: DAGVTQSPTHLIKTRGQQVTLRCSPKSGHDTVSWYQQALGQGPQFIFQYYEEEERQRGNFPDRFSGHQFPNYSSELNVNALLLGDSALYLCASSEYSNYGYTFGSGTRLTVV.

This clone was recorded once. The chain has TRBV19 and TRBJ2-7, with 8 positions matching TRBD2. The CDR3 loop spans 15 amino acids. Trimming took 0 bases from V and 6 from J; bases not matched to a gene: 7. Germline V gene sequence: CDR1 LNHDA, CDR2 SQIVND (reference sequence). CDR3 sequence (DNA): TGTGCCAGTAGTATAGATTCCAGCGGGGGCCGCGAGCAGTACTTC. It translates to CASSIDSSGGREQYF.

The rearrangement uses TRBV11-2 and TRBJ1-2, with TRBD1 matching over 10 bases. J lost 4 bases, V lost 8 bases, and 10 bases had no gene match. Looked up from germline, CDR1 is SGHAT and CDR2 is FQNNGV. This CDR3 has 15 residues. The CDR3 DNA sequence: TGTGCCAGCGAACCCATTGGGACAGGGGTCTATGGCTACACCTTC. As protein: CASEPIGTGVYGYTF.

This clone showed up many times. This chain links TRBV6-2 or TRBV6-3 with TRBJ2-1, with 10 bases aligning to TRBD2. CDR1 and CDR2 (germline): MNHEY, SVGEGT. The CDR3 sequence is 17 residues long. The V segment lost 0 bases and the J segment 4 bases; nucleotides outside the gene matches: 6. The CDR3 protein is CASSYSPTSGLYNEQFF. DNA of the CDR3: TGTGCCAGCAGTTACTCCCCGACTAGCGGGCTGTACAATGAGCAGTTCTTC.

The CDR3 region has the DNA TGCACCAGCAGCCAAGGGTCGGCAGGGGTCTTTAGCGAGCAGTACTTC. It specifies CTSSQGSAGVFSEQYF. V and J are TRBV1 and TRBJ2-7; the table assigns TRBD1, which was not confirmed against the DNA. TRBV1 represents a pseudogene. The CDR3 extends over 16 amino acids.

The chain is built from TRBV6-6 and TRBJ2-6, with 8 positions matching TRBD2. The V gene end was trimmed by 6 bases and the J gene end by 1 base; junction bases not matched to a gene: 20. CDR1 MNHNY and CDR2 SVGAGI come from the germline V gene (reference sequence). This CDR3 is 21 amino acids long. The CDR3 sequence is CASSRRNLAGGRESGANVLTF. CDR3 DNA sequence: TGTGCCAGCAGCCGAAGGAATTTGGCGGGGGGTAGGGAATCTGGGGCCAACGTCCTGACTTTC.

This clone appeared a few times. V usage is TRBV5-4 and J usage is TRBJ2-7; 10 nucleotides align to TRBD1. V lost 5 bases to trimming and J lost 0 bases; unmatched junction nucleotides: 2. CDR3 length: 14 residues. Germline V gives CDR1 SGHNT, CDR2 YYREEE (reference sequence). The DNA for the CDR3 is TGTGCCAGCAGTGGACAGGGGGGCTCCTACGAGCAGTACTTC. It yields the protein CASSGQGGSYEQYF.

J is TRBJ1-2 and V is TRBV28; 7 bases are shared with TRBD1. Germline-derived CDR1 and CDR2 are MDHEN and SYDVKM. J lost 6 bases, V lost 6 bases, and 7 bases had no gene match. This CDR3 has 13 residues. CDR3 coding DNA: TGTGCCAGCAGCCTCGACAGGGTCCATGGCTACACCTTC. Protein: CASSLDRVHGYTF.

The rearrangement joins TRBV28 to TRBJ1-4; D remains ambiguous. V was cut by 8 bases and J by 3 bases, with 13 bases left in between. CDR3 size: 14 residues. The germline gives CDR1 MDHEN, CDR2 SYDVKM. In DNA, the CDR3 is TGTGCCAGCGGTTACCAGGCAGCTAATGAAAAACTGTTTTTT. Residues: CASGYQAANEKLFF.

The chain carries TRBV7-2 and TRBJ1-3, with a tentative D call TRBD1 (6 bases). CDR1 is SGHTA, CDR2 FQGNSA, per germline. The length of the CDR3 is 17 residues. V gave up 6 bases and J gave up 4 bases, with 22 bases separating them. In nucleotides, the CDR3 is TGTGCCAGCAGACCAATACAGGGTGCGGCAGCGGGAAACACCATATATTTT. This translates into CASRPIQGAAAGNTIYF.

The gene calls are TRBV2 and TRBJ2-1; D ambiguous. This CDR3 contains 14 residues. CDR1 and CDR2 from the germline V gene are SNHLY and FYNNEI. V lost 5 bases to trimming and J lost 7 bases, with 15 bases between them. The CDR3 sequence: CASSPEVTENEQFF. The CDR3 DNA is TGTGCCAGCAGTCCCGAGGTAACGGAGAATGAGCAGTTCTTC.

The V call is TRBV2, the J call TRBJ1-2; 10 bases are a match to TRBD1. CDR1 SNHLY and CDR2 FYNNEI come from the germline V gene. J lost 6 bases, V lost 4 bases, and 2 bases had no gene match. This CDR3 has 13 amino acids. DNA of the CDR3: TGTGCCAGCAGTGGACAGGGGGCAGATGGCTACACCTTC. Translated, it gives CASSGQGADGYTF. Filled out from reference TRBV2 and TRBJ1-2, the complete variable domain reads EPEVTQTPSHQVTQMGQEVILRCVPISNHLYFYWYRQILGQKVEFLVSFYNNEISEKSEIFDDQFSVERPDGSNFTLKIRSTKLEDSAMYFCASSGQGADGYTFGSGTRLTVV.

CDR3 nucleotide sequence: TGTGCCTGGATCTCCCGAGAAACGAGCTCCTATAATTCACCCCTCCACTTT. As protein: CAWISRETSSYNSPLHF. The chain recombines TRBV30 with TRBJ1-6, with D hard to call. The V gene lost 4 bases and the J gene lost 0 bases, with 16 bases spanning the gap. In germline, CDR1 is GTSNPN, CDR2 SVGIG (reference sequence). The CDR3 spans 17 residues.

This clone was recorded a few times. The chain has TRBV27 and TRBJ1-2; TRBD1 agrees at 9 bases. J lost 0 bases, V lost 5 bases, and 1 base had no gene match. This CDR3 is built from 14 residues. Per germline, CDR1 MNHEY and CDR2 SMNVEV (reference sequence). The CDR3 region has the DNA TGTGCCAGCAGTAGGGACAGGGCTAACTATGGCTACACCTTC. This translates into CASSRDRANYGYTF.